This T cell receptor (beta chain) was sequenced during a study of tumor and adjacent non-tumor tissue in lung cancer. No cell sorting was done before RNA was extracted from the tissue. More than 3 cm separated this lung sample from the edge of the tumor. TCRbeta libraries were built with three rounds of nested PCR, modified from ARM-PCR. One entry per CDR3 protein, called by TCRdb with MiXCR from the multiplex PCR reads. The table records 90,000 to 110,000 distinct CDR3 sequences, under 65% of them present only once. V lost 4 bases, J lost 7 bases, and 14 bases stayed unmatched. This CDR3 comprises 17 residues. Germline CDR1 is SGHRS and CDR2 is YFSETQ.

The V and J genes are TRBV5-1 and TRBJ2-5; 12 bases match TRBD2. This sequence was found in a man in his 60s with non-small cell lung cancer. Sequenced: distant non-tumor lung tissue. The CDR3 DNA is TGCGCCAGCAGCAATGGACTAGCGGGGTGGGGCAAGAGGACCCAGTACTTC. The encoded protein is CASSNGLAGWGKRTQYF.